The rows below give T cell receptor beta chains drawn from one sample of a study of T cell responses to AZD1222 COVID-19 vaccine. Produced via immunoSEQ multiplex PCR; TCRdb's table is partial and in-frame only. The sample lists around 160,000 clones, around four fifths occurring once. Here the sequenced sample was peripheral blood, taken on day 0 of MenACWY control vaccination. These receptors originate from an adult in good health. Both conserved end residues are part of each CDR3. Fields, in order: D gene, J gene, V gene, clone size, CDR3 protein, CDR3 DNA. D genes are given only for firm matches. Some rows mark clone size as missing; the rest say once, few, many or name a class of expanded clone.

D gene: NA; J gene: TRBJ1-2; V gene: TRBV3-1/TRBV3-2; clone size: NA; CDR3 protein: CASSQGTSRYGYTF; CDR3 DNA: TGTGCCAGCAGCCAGGGGACCTCCCGCTATGGCTACACCTTC
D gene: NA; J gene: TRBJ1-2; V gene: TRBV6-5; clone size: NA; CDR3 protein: CASRTQGGYGYTF; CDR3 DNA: TGTGCCAGCAGGACACAGGGAGGCTATGGCTACACCTTC
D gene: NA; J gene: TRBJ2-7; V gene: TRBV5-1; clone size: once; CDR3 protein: CASSLAPGTPYEQYF; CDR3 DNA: TGCGCCAGCAGCTTGGCCCCCGGGACCCCCTACGAGCAGTACTTC
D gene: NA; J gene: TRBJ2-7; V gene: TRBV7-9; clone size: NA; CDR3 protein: CASSLASTSYEQYF; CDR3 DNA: TGTGCCAGCAGCTTAGCATCCACTTCCTACGAGCAGTACTTC
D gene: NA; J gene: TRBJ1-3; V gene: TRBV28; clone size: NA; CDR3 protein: CASSFQGSGNTIYF; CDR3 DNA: TGTGCCAGCAGTTTCCAGGGGAGCGGAAACACCATATATTTT
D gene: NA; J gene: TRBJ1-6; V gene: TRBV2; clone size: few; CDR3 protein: CASSGGMANNSPLHF; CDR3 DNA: TGTGCCAGCAGTGGGGGTATGGCTAATAATTCACCCCTCCACTTT
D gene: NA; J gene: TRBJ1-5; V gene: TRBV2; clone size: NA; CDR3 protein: CASSVSGVNQPQHF; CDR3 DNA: TGTGCCAGCAGTGTCTCGGGCGTAAATCAGCCCCAGCATTTT
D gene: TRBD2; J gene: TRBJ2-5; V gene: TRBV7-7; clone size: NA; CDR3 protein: CASSLVSGVQETQYF; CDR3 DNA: TGTGCCAGCAGCTTAGTTAGCGGGGTCCAAGAGACCCAGTACTTC
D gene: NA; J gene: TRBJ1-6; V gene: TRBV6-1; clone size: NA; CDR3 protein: CASSGRPGASSYNSPLHF; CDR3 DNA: TGTGCCAGCAGTGGGCGCCCGGGGGCGAGCTCCTATAATTCACCCCTCCACTTT
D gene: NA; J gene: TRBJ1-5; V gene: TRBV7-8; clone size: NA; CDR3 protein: CASSLGRGALGQPQHF; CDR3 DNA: TGTGCCAGCAGCTTAGGAAGGGGCGCCCTGGGCCAGCCCCAGCATTTT
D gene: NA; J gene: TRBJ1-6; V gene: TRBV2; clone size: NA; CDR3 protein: CASSFTGSPLHF; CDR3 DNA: TGTGCCAGCAGCTTTACGGGTTCACCCCTCCACTTT
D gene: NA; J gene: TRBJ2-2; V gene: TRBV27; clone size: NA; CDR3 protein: CASKLDFTGELFF; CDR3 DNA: TGTGCCAGCAAACTAGATTTCACCGGGGAGCTGTTTTTT
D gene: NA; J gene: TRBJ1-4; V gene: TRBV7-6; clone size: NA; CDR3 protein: CASSSRTATNEKLFF; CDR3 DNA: TGTGCCAGCAGTTCCCGGACAGCAACTAATGAAAAACTGTTTTTT
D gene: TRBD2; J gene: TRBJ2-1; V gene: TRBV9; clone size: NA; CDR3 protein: CASSVEILAGTNNEQFF; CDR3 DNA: TGTGCCAGCAGCGTAGAAATACTAGCGGGGACGAACAATGAGCAGTTCTTC
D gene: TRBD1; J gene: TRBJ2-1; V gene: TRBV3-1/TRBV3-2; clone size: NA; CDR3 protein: CASSRTGVTYNEQFF; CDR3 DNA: TGTGCCAGCAGCCGGACAGGGGTTACCTACAATGAGCAGTTCTTC
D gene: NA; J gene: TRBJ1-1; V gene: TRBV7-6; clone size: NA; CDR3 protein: CASSAILNTEAFF; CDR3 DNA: TGTGCCAGCAGCGCTATTTTGAACACTGAAGCTTTCTTT
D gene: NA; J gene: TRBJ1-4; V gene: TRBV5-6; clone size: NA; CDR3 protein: CASSGRPLNEKLFF; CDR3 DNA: TGTGCCAGCAGCGGAAGGCCGCTGAATGAAAAACTGTTTTTT
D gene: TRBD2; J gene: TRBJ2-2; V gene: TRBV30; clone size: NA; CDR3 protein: CAWGPGLAITGELFF; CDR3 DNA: TGTGCCTGGGGGCCGGGACTAGCGATCACCGGGGAGCTGTTTTTT
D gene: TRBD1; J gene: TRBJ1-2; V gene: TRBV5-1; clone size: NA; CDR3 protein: CASSPGQGTYGYTF; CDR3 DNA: TGCGCCAGCAGCCCAGGACAGGGGACCTATGGCTACACCTTC
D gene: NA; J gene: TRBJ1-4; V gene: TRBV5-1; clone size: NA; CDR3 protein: CASSLDPTNEKLFF; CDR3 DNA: TGCGCCAGCAGCTTGGATCCAACTAATGAAAAACTGTTTTTT
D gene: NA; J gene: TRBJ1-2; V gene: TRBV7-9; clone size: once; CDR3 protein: CASSSPNTDGYGYTF; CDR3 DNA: TGTGCCAGCAGCTCACCCAATACAGACGGGTATGGCTACACCTTC
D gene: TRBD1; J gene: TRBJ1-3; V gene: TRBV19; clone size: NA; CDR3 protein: CASSKDRGAGNTIYF; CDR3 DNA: TGTGCCAGTAGTAAAGACAGGGGCGCTGGAAACACCATATATTTT
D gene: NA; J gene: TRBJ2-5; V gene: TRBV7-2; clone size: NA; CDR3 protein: CASSRGSQGAFETQYF; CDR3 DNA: TGTGCCAGCAGCCGCGGGAGCCAGGGGGCGTTTGAGACCCAGTACTTC
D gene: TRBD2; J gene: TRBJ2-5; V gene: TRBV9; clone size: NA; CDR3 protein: CASSARGVGGYQETQYF; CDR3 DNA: TGTGCCAGCAGCGCCCGGGGGGTAGGTGGGTACCAAGAGACCCAGTACTTC
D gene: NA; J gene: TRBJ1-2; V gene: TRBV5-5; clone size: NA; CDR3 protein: CASSLESGGYGYTF; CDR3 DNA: TGTGCCAGCAGCTTGGAATCGGGGGGGTATGGCTACACCTTC
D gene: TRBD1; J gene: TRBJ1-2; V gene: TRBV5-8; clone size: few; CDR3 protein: CASSFPTGAYGYTF; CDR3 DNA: TGTGCCAGCAGCTTCCCGACAGGGGCCTATGGCTACACCTTC
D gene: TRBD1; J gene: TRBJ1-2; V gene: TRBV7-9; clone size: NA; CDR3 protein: CASSLSVAGGADGYTF; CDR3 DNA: TGTGCCAGCAGCTTATCGGTCGCAGGGGGCGCGGATGGCTACACCTTC
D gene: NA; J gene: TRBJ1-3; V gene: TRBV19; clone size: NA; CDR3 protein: CASSVQRSGNTIYF; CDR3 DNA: TGTGCCAGTAGTGTCCAACGCTCTGGAAACACCATATATTTT
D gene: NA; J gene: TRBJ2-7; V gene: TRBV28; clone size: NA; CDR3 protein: CASSFPHRDAYSYEQYF; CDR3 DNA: TGTGCCAGCAGTTTCCCTCATAGGGACGCCTACTCCTACGAGCAGTACTTC
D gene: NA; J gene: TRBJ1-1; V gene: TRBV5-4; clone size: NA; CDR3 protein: CASSLAGRILNTEAFF; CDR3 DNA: TGTGCCAGCAGCTTGGCTGGCAGAATACTTAACACTGAAGCTTTCTTT
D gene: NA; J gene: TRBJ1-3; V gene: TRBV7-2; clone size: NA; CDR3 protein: CASSLSPGGGNTIYF; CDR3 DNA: TGTGCCAGCAGCTTATCCCCCGGGGGCGGAAACACCATATATTTT
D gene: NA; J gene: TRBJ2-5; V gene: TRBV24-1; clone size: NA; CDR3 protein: CATSPGGFQETQYF; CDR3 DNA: TGTGCCACCAGTCCAGGGGGGTTCCAAGAGACCCAGTACTTC
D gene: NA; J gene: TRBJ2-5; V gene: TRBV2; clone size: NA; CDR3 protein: CASSEVGALGETQYF; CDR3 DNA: TGTGCCAGCAGTGAAGTAGGGGCGCTTGGGGAGACCCAGTACTTC
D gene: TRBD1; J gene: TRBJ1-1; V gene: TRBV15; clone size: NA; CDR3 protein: CATSDRTGGNTEAFF; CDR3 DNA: TGTGCCACCAGCGACAGGACAGGGGGAAACACTGAAGCTTTCTTT
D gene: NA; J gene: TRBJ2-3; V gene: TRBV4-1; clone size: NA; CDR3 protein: CASSQTRNTDTQYF; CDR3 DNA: TGCGCCAGCAGCCAAACTAGGAACACAGATACGCAGTATTTT
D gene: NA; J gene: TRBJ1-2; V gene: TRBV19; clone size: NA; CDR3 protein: CASSWGNYGYTF; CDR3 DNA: TGTGCCAGTAGTTGGGGTAACTATGGCTACACCTTC
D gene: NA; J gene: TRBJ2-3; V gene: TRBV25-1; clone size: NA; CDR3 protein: CASSEPGAGTDTQYF; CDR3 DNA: TGTGCCAGCAGTGAACCGGGGGCGGGCACAGATACGCAGTATTTT
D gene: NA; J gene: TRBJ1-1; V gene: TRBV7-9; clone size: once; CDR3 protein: CASSPQRRIQNTEAFF; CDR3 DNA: TGTGCCAGCAGCCCACAACGGCGTATTCAGAACACTGAAGCTTTCTTT
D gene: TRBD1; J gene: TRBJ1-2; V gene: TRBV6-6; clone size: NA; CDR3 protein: CASSSTGGGYGYTF; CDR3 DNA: TGTGCCAGCAGTTCTACAGGGGGAGGCTATGGCTACACCTTC
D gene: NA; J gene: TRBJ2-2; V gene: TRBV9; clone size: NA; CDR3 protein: CASSWGANTGELFF; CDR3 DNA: TGTGCCAGCAGCTGGGGTGCGAACACCGGGGAGCTGTTTTTT
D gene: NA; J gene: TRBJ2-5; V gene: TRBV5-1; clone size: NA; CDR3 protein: CASSFSGGPETQYF; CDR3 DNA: TGCGCCAGCAGCTTTTCCGGGGGCCCAGAGACCCAGTACTTC
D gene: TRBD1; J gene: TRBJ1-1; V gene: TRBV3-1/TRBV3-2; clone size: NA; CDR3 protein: CASSFQGGVAQTEAFF; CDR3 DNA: TGTGCCAGCAGCTTCCAGGGGGGGGTAGCACAGACTGAAGCTTTCTTT
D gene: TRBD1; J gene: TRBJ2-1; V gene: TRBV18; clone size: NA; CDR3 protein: CASSPLPGQRANEQFF; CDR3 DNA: TGTGCCAGCTCACCGCTTCCGGGACAGCGTGCCAATGAGCAGTTCTTC
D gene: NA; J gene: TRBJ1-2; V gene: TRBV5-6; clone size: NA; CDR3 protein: CASSHPTNYGYTF; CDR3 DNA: TGTGCCAGCAGCCACCCAACTAACTATGGCTACACCTTC
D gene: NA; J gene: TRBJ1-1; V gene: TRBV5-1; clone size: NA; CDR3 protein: CASSLDRQSTEAFF; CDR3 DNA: TGCGCCAGCAGCTTGGATAGGCAGTCGACTGAAGCTTTCTTT
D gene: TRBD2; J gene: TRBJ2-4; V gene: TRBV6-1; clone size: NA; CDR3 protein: CASSEAGGRVDIQYF; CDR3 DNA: TGTGCCAGCAGTGAAGCGGGGGGGAGGGTGGACATTCAGTACTTC
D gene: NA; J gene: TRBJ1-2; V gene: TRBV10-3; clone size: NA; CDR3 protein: CAISATGTLYGYTF; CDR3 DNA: TGTGCCATCAGCGCTACCGGGACACTCTATGGCTACACCTTC
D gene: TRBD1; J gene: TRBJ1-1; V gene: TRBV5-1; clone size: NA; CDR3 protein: CASSSQQGRGLFNTEAFF; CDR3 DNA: TGCGCCAGCAGCTCCCAACAGGGGAGGGGTTTATTTAACACTGAAGCTTTCTTT
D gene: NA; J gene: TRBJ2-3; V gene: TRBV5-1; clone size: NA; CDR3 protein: CASNLDSSTDTQYF; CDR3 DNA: TGCGCCAGCAACCTAGATTCCAGCACAGATACGCAGTATTTT
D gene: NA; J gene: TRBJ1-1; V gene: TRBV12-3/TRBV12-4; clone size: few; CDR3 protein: CASSLDTGTEAFF; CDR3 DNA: TGTGCCAGCAGTTTAGATACAGGGACTGAAGCTTTCTTT
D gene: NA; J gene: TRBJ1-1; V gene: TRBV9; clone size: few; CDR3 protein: CASSVGGYTEAFF; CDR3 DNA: TGTGCCAGCAGCGTAGGGGGTTACACTGAAGCTTTCTTT
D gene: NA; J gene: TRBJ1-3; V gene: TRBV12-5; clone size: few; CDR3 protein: CASGLTRGSGNTIYF; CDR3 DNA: TGTGCTAGTGGTTTGACCAGGGGCTCTGGAAACACCATATATTTT
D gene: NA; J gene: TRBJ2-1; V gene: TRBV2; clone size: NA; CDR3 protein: CASTKGRGSYNEQFF; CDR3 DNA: TGTGCCAGCACAAAGGGGAGGGGGTCCTACAATGAGCAGTTCTTC